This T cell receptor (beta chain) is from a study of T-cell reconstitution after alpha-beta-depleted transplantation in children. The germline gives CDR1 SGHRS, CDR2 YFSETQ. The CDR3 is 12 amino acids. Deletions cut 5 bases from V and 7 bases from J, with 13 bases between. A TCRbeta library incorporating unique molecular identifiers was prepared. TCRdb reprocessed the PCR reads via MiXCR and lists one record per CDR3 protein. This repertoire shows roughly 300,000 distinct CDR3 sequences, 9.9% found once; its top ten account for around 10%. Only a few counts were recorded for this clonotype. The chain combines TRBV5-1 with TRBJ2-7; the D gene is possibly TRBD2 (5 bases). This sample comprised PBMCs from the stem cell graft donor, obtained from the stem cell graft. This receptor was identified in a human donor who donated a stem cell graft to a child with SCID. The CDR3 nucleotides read TGCGCCAGCAGTCTCGGAGCGGAGGAGCAGTACTTC. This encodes CASSLGAEEQYF.